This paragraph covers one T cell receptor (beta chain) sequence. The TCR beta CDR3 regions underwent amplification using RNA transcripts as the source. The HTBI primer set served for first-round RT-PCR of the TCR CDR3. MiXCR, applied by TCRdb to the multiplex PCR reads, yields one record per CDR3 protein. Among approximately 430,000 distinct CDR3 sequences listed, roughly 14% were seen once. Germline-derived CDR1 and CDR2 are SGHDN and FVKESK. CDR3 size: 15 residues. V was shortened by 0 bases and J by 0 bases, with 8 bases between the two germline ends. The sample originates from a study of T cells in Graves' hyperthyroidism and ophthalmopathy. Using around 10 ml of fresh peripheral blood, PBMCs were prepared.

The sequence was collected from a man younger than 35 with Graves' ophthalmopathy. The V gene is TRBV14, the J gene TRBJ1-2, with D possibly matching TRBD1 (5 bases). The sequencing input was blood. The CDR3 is CASSQDLGPNYGYTF. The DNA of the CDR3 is TGTGCCAGCAGCCAAGATTTGGGACCTAACTATGGCTACACCTTC.